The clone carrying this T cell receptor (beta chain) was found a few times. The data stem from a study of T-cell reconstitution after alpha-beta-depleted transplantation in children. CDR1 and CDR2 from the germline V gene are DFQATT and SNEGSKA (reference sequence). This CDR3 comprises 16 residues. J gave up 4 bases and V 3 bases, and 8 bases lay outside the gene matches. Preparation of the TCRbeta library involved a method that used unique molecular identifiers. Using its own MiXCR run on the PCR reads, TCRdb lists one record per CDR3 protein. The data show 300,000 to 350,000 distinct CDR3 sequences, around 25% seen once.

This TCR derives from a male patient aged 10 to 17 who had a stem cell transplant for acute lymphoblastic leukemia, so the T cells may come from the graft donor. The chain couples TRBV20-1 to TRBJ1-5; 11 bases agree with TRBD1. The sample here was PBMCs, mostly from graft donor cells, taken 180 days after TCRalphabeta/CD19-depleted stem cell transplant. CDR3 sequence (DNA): TGCAGTGCTAGTTGGACAGGGGGCATGGGAAATCAGCCCCAGCATTTT. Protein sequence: CSASWTGGMGNQPQHF.